The 8 T cell receptor beta chains below come from one sample, sequenced in a study of cytomegalovirus exposure and HLA in healthy donors. Some clones are missing from TCRdb's copy, which holds only in-frame ones; the method was immunoSEQ multiplex PCR. This sample has roughly 150,000 clones, with 90% to 97% found just once. The sample taken for sequencing was PBMCs. These TCRs come from a woman between 18 and 29 years old in good health and CMV-seronegative.

V gene TRBV19 combines with J gene TRBJ2-4, with 7 bases aligning to TRBD1. The CDR3 extends over 18 amino acids. Germline CDR1 is LNHDA and CDR2 is SQIVND (reference sequence). With 7 bases clipped from V and 1 base from J, the junction kept 16 bases outside the gene matches. The CDR3 DNA reads as TGTGCCAGTAAAGCCAGACAGGGTGGGTCGAGGGCCAAAAACATTCAGTACTTC. Amino acids: CASKARQGGSRAKNIQYF. Looking up the rest from reference TRBV19 and TRBJ2-4 gives the full variable domain: DGGITQSPKYLFRKEGQNVTLSCEQNLNHDAMYWYRQDPGQGLRLIYYSQIVNDFQKGDIAEGYSVSREKKESFPLTVTSAQKNPTAFYLCASKARQGGSRAKNIQYFGAGTRLSVL.

The rearrangement uses TRBV7-3 and TRBJ2-1; 9 bases align to TRBD2. This CDR3 contains 15 residues. Per germline, CDR1 SGHTA and CDR2 FQGTGA. The V and J ends lost 4 bases and 4 bases, in that order; junction bases with no gene match: 5. The CDR3 sequence: CASSSGLASYNEQFF. The CDR3 coding sequence is TGTGCCAGCAGCTCGGGACTAGCCAGTTACAATGAGCAGTTCTTC.

The chain is built from TRBV27 and TRBJ2-1; D is perhaps TRBD1 (6 bases). V was clipped by 5 bases and J by 5 bases, with 19 bases between them. CDR1 and CDR2 (germline): MNHEY, SMNVEV (reference sequence). This CDR3 has 16 amino acids. The CDR3 DNA reads TGTGCCAGCAGTCCATTAATTACGGACAGTAACAATGAGCAGTTCTTC. Amino acid sequence: CASSPLITDSNNEQFF.

The chain joins TRBV7-9 to TRBJ2-1; 8 bases line up with TRBD2. The CDR3 covers 15 residues. V trimming: 5 bases; J trimming: 7 bases; junction bases outside the gene matches: 10. Germline V gives CDR1 SEHNR, CDR2 FQNEAQ (reference sequence). CDR3 nucleotides: TGTGCCAGCAGCCCGCCGGGGCGGGGGGATAATGAGCAGTTCTTC. This encodes CASSPPGRGDNEQFF. The complete variable domain, with remaining parts taken from reference TRBV7-9 and TRBJ2-1, reads DTGVSQNPRHKITKRGQNVTFRCDPISEHNRLYWYRQTLGQGPEFLTYFQNEAQLEKSRLLSDRFSAERPKGSFSTLEIQRTEQGDSAMYLCASSPPGRGDNEQFFGPGTRLTVL.

The chain carries TRBV6-5 and TRBJ1-6; TRBD1 might be the D (6 bases). The CDR3 is 14 residues long. Trimming shortened V by 5 bases and J by 8 bases, and 13 bases separated the two germline ends. Germline loops: CDR1 MNHEY, CDR2 SVGAGI. CDR3 DNA sequence: TGTGCCAGCAGTGGGGGCCCCCAATATTCACCCCTCCACTTT. Its protein product is CASSGGPQYSPLHF.

The chain recombines TRBV25-1 with TRBJ2-1; weak D call: TRBD1 (5 bases). Between the trimmed V and J ends, which lost 4 bases and 1 base, there was a span of 20 bases. This CDR3 region has 18 residues. From germline, CDR1 is MGHDK and CDR2 SYGVNS. CDR3 in amino acids: CASSALSRQYGSYNEQFF. The CDR3 DNA is TGTGCCAGCAGTGCCTTATCTCGACAGTACGGTTCCTACAATGAGCAGTTCTTC.

The rearrangement joins TRBV5-6 to TRBJ2-5, with 12 positions matching TRBD2. Trimming at V came to 2 bases and at J to 10 bases, leaving 6 bases not matched to a gene. Germline V gene sequence: CDR1 SGHDT, CDR2 YYEEEE. The CDR3 totals 14 residues. CDR3 loop: CASSFPSGGAGQYF. The CDR3 DNA sequence: TGTGCCAGCAGCTTTCCTAGCGGGGGGGCCGGCCAGTACTTC.

This chain connects TRBV13 to TRBJ1-1; 7 bases match TRBD1. Per germline, CDR1 PRHDT and CDR2 FYEKMQ (reference sequence). V lost 5 bases and J lost 5; bases outside the gene matches: 8. This CDR3 has 14 amino acids. In DNA, the CDR3 is TGTGCCAGCAGCCTGGGAAGGGGGCAAACTGAAGCTTTCTTT. Protein product: CASSLGRGQTEAFF. Full variable domain (rest looked up from reference TRBV13 and TRBJ1-1): AAGVIQSPRHLIKEKRETATLKCYPIPRHDTVYWYQQGPGQDPQFLISFYEKMQSDKGSIPDRFSAQQFSDYHSELNMSSLELGDSALYFCASSLGRGQTEAFFGQGTRLTVV.